The clone carrying this T cell receptor (beta chain) has a single count. The target antigen is unknown. The record originates from a study of T cell clones after liver transplantation. Study-wide points: Graft donor-reactive T cells may have migrated into the graft rather than being deleted.

This CDR3 contains 16 residues. The germline gives CDR1 LNHNV, CDR2 YYDKDF (reference sequence). V was shortened by 2 bases and J by 5 bases, with 18 bases between the two germline ends. Sorting of unstimulated PBMCs yielded separate CD3+CD4+ and CD3+CD8+ fractions. Assay: immunoSEQ multiplex PCR; the TCRdb copy retains only in-frame clones and omits some. The table includes about 45,000 clones, about 82% detected once. The sequences come from CD4+ T cells from blood, collected 24 months after liver transplant. This receptor was obtained from a human patient who received a liver transplant. Some T cells here may be from the graft donor. The chain carries TRBV15 and TRBJ2-5; D perhaps matches TRBD1 (5 bases). CDR3 in DNA: TGTGCCACCAGCAGACTACAGGACACGGCGAGGGAGACCCAGTACTTC. It yields the protein CATSRLQDTARETQYF. The whole variable domain, remainder taken from reference TRBV15 and TRBJ2-5, is DAMVIQNPRYQVTQFGKPVTLSCSQTLNHNVMYWYQQKSSQAPKLLFHYYDKDFNNEADTPDNFQSRRPNTSFCFLDIRSPGLGDTAMYLCATSRLQDTARETQYFGPGTRLLVL.